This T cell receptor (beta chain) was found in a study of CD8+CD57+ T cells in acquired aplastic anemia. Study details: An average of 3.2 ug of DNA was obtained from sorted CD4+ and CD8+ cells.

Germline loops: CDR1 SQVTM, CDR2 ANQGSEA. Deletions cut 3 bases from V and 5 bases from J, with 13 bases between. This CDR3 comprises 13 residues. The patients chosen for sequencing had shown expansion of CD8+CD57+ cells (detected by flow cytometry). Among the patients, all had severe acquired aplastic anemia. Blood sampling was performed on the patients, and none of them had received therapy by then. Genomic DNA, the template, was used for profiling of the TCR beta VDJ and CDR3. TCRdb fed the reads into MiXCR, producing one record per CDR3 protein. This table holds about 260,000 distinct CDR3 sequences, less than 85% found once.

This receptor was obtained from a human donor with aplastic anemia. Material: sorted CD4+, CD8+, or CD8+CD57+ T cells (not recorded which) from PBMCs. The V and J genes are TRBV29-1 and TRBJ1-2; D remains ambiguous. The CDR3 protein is CSVDEGILYGYTF. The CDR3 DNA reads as TGCAGCGTTGACGAGGGTATTCTTTATGGCTACACCTTC. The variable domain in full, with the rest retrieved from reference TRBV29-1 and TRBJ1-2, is SAVISQKPSRDICQRGTSLTIQCQVDSQVTMMFWYRQQPGQSLTLIATANQGSEATYESGFVIDKFPISRPNLTFSTLTVSNMSPEDSSIYLCSVDEGILYGYTFGSGTRLTVV.